This TCR beta chain was recorded in a study of blood T cell repertoires in COVID-19. On the study more broadly: Acute and convalescent COVID-19 specimens originated in the United States, Italy and Spain. In each case, the material was cDNA or gDNA derived from T cells, B-cell-depleted T cells, or PBMCs.

This clone came up a few times. Authors' processing steps: Amplification of reference gene primers provided the estimated nucleated cell counts. The data were produced by immunoSEQ multiplex PCR, yet TCRdb's version contains in-frame clones alone and is incomplete. The V and J calls and the clone size are those of that table, but D and trimming were determined from the DNA. The data hold approximately 260,000 clones, with 80% to 90% observed a single time. Which cohort a participant joined came from the clinical history participants gave. Per germline, CDR1 MDHEN and CDR2 SYDVKM. This CDR3 spans 15 amino acids. Trimming cost V 5 bases and J 6 bases; bases outside gene matches: 13.

This sequence was found in a man aged 25 to 40 with acute COVID-19. Sequencing was done on a sample of PBMCs or T cells enriched from blood (not recorded which). The chain is built from TRBV28 and TRBJ2-7; 7 bases fit TRBD1. The CDR3 DNA is TGTGCCAGCAGTCCTGTCGGCCGGGACAGTCCCGAGCAGTACGTC. Translated, it gives CASSPVGRDSPEQYV.